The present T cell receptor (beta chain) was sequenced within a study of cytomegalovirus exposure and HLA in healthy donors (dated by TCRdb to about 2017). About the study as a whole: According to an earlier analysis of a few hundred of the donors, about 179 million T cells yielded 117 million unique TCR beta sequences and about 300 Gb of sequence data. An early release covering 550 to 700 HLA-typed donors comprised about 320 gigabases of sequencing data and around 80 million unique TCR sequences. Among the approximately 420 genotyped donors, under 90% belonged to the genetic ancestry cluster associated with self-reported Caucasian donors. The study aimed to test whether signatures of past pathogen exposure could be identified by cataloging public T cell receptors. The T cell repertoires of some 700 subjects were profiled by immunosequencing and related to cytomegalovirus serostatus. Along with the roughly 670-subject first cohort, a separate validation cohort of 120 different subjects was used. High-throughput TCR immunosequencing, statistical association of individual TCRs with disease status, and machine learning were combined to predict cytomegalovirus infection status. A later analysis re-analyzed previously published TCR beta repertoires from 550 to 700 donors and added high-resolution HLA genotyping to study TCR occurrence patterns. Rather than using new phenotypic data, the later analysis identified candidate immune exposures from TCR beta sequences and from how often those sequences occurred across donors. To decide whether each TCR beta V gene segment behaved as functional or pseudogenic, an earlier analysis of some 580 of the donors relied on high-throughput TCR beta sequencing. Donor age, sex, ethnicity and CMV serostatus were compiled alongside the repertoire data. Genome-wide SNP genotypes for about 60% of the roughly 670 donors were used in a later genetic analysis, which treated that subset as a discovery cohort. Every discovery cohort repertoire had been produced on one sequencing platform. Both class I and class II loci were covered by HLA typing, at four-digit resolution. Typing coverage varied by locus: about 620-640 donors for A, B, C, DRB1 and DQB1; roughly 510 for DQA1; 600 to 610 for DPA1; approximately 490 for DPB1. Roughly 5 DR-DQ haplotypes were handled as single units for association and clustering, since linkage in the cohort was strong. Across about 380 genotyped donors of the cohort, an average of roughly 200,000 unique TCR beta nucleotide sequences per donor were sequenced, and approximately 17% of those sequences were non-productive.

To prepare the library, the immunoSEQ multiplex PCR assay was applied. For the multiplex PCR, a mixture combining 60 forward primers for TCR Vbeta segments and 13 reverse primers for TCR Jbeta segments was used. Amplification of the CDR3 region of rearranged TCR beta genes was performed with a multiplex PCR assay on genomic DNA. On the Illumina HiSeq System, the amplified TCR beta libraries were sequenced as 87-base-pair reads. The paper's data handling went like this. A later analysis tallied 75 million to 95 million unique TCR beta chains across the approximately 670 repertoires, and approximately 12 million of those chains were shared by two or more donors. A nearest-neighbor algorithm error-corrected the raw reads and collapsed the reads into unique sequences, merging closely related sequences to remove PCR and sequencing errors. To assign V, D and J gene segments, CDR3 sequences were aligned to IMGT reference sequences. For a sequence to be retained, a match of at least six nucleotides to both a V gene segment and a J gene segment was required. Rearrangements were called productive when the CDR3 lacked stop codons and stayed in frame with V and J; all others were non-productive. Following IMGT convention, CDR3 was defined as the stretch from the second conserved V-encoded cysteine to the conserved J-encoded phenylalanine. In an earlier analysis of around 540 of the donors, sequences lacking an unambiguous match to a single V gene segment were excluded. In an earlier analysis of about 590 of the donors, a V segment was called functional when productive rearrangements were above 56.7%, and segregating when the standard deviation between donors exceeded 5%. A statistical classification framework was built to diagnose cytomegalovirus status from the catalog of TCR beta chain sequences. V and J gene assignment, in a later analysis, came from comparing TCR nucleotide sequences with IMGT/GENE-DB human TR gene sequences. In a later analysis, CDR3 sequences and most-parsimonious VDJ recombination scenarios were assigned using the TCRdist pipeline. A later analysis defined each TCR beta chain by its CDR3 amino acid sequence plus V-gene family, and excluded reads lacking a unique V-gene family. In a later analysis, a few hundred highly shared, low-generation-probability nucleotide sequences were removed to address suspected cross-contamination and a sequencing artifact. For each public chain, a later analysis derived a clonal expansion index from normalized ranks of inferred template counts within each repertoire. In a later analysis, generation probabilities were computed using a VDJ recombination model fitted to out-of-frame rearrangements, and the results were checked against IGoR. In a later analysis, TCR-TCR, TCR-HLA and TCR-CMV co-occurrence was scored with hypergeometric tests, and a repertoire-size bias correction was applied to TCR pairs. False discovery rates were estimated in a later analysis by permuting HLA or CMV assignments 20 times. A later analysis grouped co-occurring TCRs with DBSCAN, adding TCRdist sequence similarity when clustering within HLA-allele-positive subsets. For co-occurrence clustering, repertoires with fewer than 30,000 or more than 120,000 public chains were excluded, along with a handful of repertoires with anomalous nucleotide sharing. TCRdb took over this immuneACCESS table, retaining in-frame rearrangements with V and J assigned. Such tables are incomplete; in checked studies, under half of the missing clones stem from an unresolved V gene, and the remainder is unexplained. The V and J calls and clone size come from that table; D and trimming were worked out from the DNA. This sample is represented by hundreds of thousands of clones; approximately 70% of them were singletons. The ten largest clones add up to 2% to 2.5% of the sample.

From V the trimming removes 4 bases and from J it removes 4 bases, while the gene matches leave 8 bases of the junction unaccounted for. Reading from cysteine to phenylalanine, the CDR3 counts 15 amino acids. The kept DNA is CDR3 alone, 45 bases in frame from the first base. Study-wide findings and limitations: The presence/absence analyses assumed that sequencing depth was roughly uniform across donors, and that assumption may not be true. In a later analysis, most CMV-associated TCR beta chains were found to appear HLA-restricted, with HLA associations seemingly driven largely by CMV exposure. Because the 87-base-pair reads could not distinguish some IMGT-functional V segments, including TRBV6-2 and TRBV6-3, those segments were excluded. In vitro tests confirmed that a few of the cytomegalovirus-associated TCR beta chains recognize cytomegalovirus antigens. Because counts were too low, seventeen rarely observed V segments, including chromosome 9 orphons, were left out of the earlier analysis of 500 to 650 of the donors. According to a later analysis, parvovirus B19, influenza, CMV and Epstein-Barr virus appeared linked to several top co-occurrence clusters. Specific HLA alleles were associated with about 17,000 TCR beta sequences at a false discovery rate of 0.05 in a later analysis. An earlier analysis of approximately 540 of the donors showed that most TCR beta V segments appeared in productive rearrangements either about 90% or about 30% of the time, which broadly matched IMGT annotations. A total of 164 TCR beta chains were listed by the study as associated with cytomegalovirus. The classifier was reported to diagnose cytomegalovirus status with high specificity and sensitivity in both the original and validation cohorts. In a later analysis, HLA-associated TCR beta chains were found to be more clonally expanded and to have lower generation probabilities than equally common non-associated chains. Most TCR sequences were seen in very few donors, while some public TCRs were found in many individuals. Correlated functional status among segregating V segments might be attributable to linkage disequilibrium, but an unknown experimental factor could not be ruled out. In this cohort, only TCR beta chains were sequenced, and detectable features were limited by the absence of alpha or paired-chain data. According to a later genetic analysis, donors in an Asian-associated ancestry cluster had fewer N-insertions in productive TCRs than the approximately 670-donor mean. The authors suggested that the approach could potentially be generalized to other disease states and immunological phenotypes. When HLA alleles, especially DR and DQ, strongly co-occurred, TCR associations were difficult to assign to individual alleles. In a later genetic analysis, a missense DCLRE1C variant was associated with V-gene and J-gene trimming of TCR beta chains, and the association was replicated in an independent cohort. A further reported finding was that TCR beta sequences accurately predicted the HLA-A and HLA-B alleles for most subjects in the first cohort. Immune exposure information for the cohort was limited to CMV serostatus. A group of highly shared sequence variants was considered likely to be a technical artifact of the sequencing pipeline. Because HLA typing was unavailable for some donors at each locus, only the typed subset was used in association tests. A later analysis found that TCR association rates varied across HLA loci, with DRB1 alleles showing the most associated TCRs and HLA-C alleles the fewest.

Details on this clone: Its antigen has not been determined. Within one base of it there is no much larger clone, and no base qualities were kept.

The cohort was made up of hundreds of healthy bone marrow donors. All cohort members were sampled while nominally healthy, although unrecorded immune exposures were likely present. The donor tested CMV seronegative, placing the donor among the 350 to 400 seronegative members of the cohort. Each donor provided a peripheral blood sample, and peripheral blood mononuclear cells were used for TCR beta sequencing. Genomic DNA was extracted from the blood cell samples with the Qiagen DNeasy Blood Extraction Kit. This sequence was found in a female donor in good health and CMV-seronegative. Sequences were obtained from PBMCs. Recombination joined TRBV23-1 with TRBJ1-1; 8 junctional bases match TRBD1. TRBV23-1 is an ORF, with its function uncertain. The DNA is TGCGCCAGCAGTCGCAGGGGGCATTGGATCACTGAAGCTTTCTTT. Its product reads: CASSRRGHWITEAFF.